Below, 9 T cell receptor beta chains from the same sample are listed, as sequenced in a study of OX40 agonist ivuxolimab in advanced cancers. The method was immunoSEQ multiplex PCR; TCRdb's version includes in-frame clones alone and lacks a portion of them. This sample has under 50,000 clones; around 85% occur once, and the top ten carry less than 0.4%. The sample was CD4+ or CD8+ T cells sorted from blood, taken in a trial of the OX40 agonist ivuxolimab. The receptors were sampled from an adult with an advanced solid tumor such as melanoma, head and neck, liver or kidney cancer.

V usage is TRBV30 and J usage is TRBJ2-3, with 10 positions matching TRBD2. CDR1 and CDR2 (germline): GTSNPN, SVGIG (reference sequence). The CDR3 has 14 residues. The trim removed 0 bases at V and 3 bases at J, leaving 0 bases unmatched. The CDR3 reads CAWSVAGGTDTQYF. In DNA form, the CDR3 reads TGTGCCTGGAGTGTAGCGGGGGGGACAGATACGCAGTATTTT.

This clone was observed a handful of times. The rearrangement uses TRBV6-5 and TRBJ1-1; 7 bases map to TRBD1. CDR3 size: 11 residues. CDR1 is MNHEY and CDR2 is SVGAGI in the germline V gene. V gave up 6 bases and J gave up 14 bases; unmatched junction bases: 9. The CDR3 spells CASRQGQRAFF. Here the CDR3 DNA reads TGTGCCAGCAGACAGGGGCAAAGAGCCTTCTTT.

The chain links TRBV5-6 to TRBJ1-2, with unresolved D. The germline V gene encodes CDR1 SGHDT and CDR2 YYEEEE. The CDR3 is 14 amino acids. Trimming left V 0 bases short and J 7 bases short, with 13 bases between. The CDR3 DNA sequence: TGTGCCAGCAGCTTGGGCAGTACCACGGCTGGCTACACCTTC. Translation: CASSLGSTTAGYTF.

The J gene is TRBJ1-2, the V gene TRBV19, with D perhaps matching TRBD1 (5 bases). V lost 7 bases and J lost 6, with 15 bases in between. The CDR3 has 13 residues. Germline CDR1 reads LNHDA; CDR2 reads SQIVND (reference sequence). The CDR3 protein is CASNLDKADGYTF. CDR3 nucleotides: TGTGCCAGTAATCTGGACAAGGCCGATGGCTACACCTTC.

This chain joins TRBV28 and TRBJ2-3; D is perhaps TRBD2 (5 bases). The germline V gene has CDR1 MDHEN and CDR2 SYDVKM. V was shortened by 3 bases and J by 5 bases, with 15 bases between the two germline ends. This CDR3 is built from 15 residues. The CDR3 protein is CASSFSGSGRDTQYF. Here the CDR3 DNA reads TGTGCCAGCAGTTTTTCGGGAAGTGGGAGAGATACGCAGTATTTT. The variable domain in full, completed from reference TRBV28 and TRBJ2-3, reads DVKVTQSSRYLVKRTGEKVFLECVQDMDHENMFWYRQDPGLGLRLIYFSYDVKMKEKGDIPEGYSVSREKKERFSLILESASTNQTSMYLCASSFSGSGRDTQYFGPGTRLTVL.

As DNA, the CDR3 is TGTGCCAGCTCACCAGAGAAGCAGCATGGTTACGAGCAGTACTTC. It specifies CASSPEKQHGYEQYF. The chain joins TRBV18 to TRBJ2-7; D unclear. The CDR3 runs 15 residues. Per germline, CDR1 KGHSH and CDR2 LQKENI. V lost 2 bases to trimming and J lost 4 bases, with 15 bases between them.

This rearrangement joins TRBV4-3 to TRBJ1-2; the match to TRBD1 covers 10 bases. The CDR3 consists of 16 residues. The V segment lost 0 bases and the J segment 9 bases; nucleotides outside the gene matches: 10. Germline V gene sequence: CDR1 LGHNA, CDR2 YSLEER. In nucleotides, the CDR3 is TGCGCCAGCAGCCAAGATCTCGGGGGACAGGGGTCAAGCTACACCTTC. Translation: CASSQDLGGQGSSYTF.

The chain links TRBV7-2 to TRBJ2-7; D might be TRBD2 (6 bases). Germline CDR1 reads SGHTA; CDR2 reads FQGNSA. The CDR3 spans 16 residues. With 7 bases removed from V and 0 bases from J, the gap between germline ends came to 19 bases. CDR3: CASNPRAGLPSYEQYF. The CDR3 nucleotides are TGTGCCAGCAACCCTCGGGCGGGGCTCCCCTCCTACGAGCAGTACTTC.

A few counts support this clone. The rearrangement uses TRBV11-2 and TRBJ2-5, with a possible D match to TRBD2 (6 bases). Germline loops: CDR1 SGHAT, CDR2 FQNNGV. The CDR3 spans 14 residues. Trimming shortened V by 8 bases and J by 8 bases, and 21 bases separated the two germline ends. The CDR3 reads CASVLGTAGGTQYF. Here the CDR3 DNA reads TGTGCCAGCGTTCTAGGGACTGCCGGCGGTACCCAGTACTTC.